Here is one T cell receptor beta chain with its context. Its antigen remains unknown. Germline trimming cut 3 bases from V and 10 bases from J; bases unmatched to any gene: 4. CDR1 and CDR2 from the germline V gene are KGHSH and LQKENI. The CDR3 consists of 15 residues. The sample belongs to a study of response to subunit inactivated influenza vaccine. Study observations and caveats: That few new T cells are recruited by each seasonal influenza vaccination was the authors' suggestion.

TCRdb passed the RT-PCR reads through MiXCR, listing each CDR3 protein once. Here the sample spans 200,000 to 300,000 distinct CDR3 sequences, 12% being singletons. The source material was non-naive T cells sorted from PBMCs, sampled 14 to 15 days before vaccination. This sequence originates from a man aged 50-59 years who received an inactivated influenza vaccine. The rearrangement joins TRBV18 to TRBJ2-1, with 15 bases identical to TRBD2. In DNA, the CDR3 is TGTGCCAGCTCACCCCCGGGACTAGCGGGAGGCGAGCAGTTCTTC. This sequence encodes CASSPPGLAGGEQFF. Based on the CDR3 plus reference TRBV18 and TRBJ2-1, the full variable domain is NAGVMQNPRHLVRRRGQEARLRCSPMKGHSHVYWYRQLPEEGLKFMVYLQKENIIDESGMPKERFSAEFPKEGPSILRIQQVVRGDSAAYFCASSPPGLAGGEQFFGPGTRLTVL.